The TCR beta chain described here comes from a study of OX40 agonist ivuxolimab in advanced cancers. Study background: Every 2 weeks, patients got intravenous ivuxolimab at one of six dose levels (0.01-10 mg/kg).

TCRdb's copy holds only in-frame clones and misses some; the assay was immunoSEQ multiplex PCR. The sample has 65,000 to 95,000 clones, roughly nine tenths seen once. This clone was counted a single time. Its specificity is unknown. The study, taken as a whole, reports: In the 0.1 to 3.0 mg/kg range, CD4+ and CD8+ blood T cells had expanded clonally by week 6.

Autoimmune disease history or systemic immunosuppression barred patients. Blood samples were obtained at baseline, cycle 4 day 1, and cycle 7 day 1. This sequence was found in an adult with an advanced solid tumor such as melanoma, head and neck, liver or kidney cancer. The sequencing used CD4+ or CD8+ T cells sorted from blood, collected in a trial of the OX40 agonist ivuxolimab.

Here the CDR3 DNA reads TGTGCCTGGACCCTATCAGGGGCAACTAATGAAAAACTGTTTTTT. This translates into CAWTLSGATNEKLFF. The genes are TRBV30 and TRBJ1-4, with D possibly matching TRBD1 (6 bases). Germline CDR1 is GTSNPN and CDR2 is SVGIG (reference sequence). V shed 4 bases and J shed 0 bases, with 12 bases lying between them. The CDR3 is 15 residues long.